Each of the 2 T cell receptor beta chains below was sequenced from the same sample in a study of OX40 agonist ivuxolimab in advanced cancers. This table comes from immunoSEQ multiplex PCR, and its TCRdb copy is limited to in-frame clones, with some not included. This sample has roughly 66,000 clones, with around four fifths found just once. Material: CD4+ or CD8+ T cells sorted from blood, obtained in a trial of the OX40 agonist ivuxolimab. The receptors here all came from an adult with an advanced solid tumor such as melanoma, head and neck, liver or kidney cancer.

The chain is built from TRBV5-6 and TRBJ1-2; D is unclear. The CDR3 is 12 amino acids. Trimming shortened V by 4 bases and J by 8 bases, and 12 bases separated the two germline ends. The germline V gene encodes CDR1 SGHDT and CDR2 YYEEEE. For the CDR3, the DNA is TGTGCCAGCAGCCGCGGTCTTGGGGGCTACACCTTC. Translated, it gives CASSRGLGGYTF.

This sequence joins TRBV6-5 and TRBJ1-2; no clear D gene. The CDR3 loop spans 15 amino acids. In germline, CDR1 is MNHEY, CDR2 SVGAGI. V lost 0 bases and J lost 0, with 8 bases in between. The chain's CDR3 is CASSYSQATNYGYTF. The CDR3, as DNA: TGTGCCAGCAGTTACTCGCAGGCGACTAACTATGGCTACACCTTC.